The clone carrying this T cell receptor beta chain was recorded many times. Its antigen is undetermined. These data originate in a study of early T cells in non-severe SARS-CoV-2 infection. Overall study context: Chains were not paired, and sequencing was done on bulk RNA from unsorted whole blood.

Attachment of unique molecular identifiers to individual cDNA molecules was performed. TCRdb independently ran MiXCR on the 5' RACE reads; one entry per CDR3 protein. Of 85,000 to 100,000 distinct CDR3 sequences listed, approximately 10% are singletons. The study's findings and limits: VDJdb matching favored anti-spike CD8 responses, missing private and CD4 specificities.

The CDR3 runs 15 residues. In germline, CDR1 is GTSNPN, CDR2 SVGIG (reference sequence). The V and J ends lost 3 bases and 4 bases respectively, with 17 bases between them. Sequences were derived from whole blood, sampled at baseline. This TCR came from an adult who was a healthcare worker with PCR-confirmed SARS-CoV-2 infection or an uninfected control (not recorded which). The chain joins TRBV30 to TRBJ2-3; D is undetermined. As DNA, the CDR3 is TGTGCCTGGAGCCCAGGCTCCGGCGGCGCAGATACGCAGTATTTT. Amino acids: CAWSPGSGGADTQYF.